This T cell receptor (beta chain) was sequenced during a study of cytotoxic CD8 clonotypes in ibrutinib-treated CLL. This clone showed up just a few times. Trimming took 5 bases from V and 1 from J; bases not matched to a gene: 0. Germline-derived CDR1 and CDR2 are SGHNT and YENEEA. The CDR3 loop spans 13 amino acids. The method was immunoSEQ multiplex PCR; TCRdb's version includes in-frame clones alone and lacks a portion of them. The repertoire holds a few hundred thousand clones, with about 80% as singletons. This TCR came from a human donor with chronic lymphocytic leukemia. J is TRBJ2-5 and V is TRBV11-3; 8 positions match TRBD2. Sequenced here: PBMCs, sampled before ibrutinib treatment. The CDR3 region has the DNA TGTGCCAGCAGCCGGGAGGGCCAAGAGACCCAGTACTTC. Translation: CASSREGQETQYF.